This TCR beta chain was profiled in a study of T-cell memory formation after mild COVID-19 (dated by TCRdb to the early 2020s). With regard to the full study: TCR sequence clusters from the two donors were found to be largely donor specific. In a couple of donors, T-cell clones that expanded and contracted after mild COVID-19 were followed by sequencing TCRalpha and TCRbeta repertoires longitudinally. The cohort was made up of two young adult volunteers, one female and one male, who were previously healthy.

Ficoll-Paque density gradient centrifugation was used to isolate PBMCs. Results the study describes overall, beyond this receptor: Some responding clones were found in pre-infection memory, which suggests that pre-existing cross-reactive memory T cells took part in the SARS-CoV-2 response. Contracting CD4+ clones appeared mostly in the CM and EM memory subsets, whereas CD8+ clones were enriched in EMRA. Only a couple of mild cases were covered by the study, and larger cohorts that include severe cases with pre-infection samples were considered necessary. Whether the second-wave clones peaking on day 37 were SARS-CoV-2 specific was not confirmed. Clones that contracted from day 15 to 85 showed balanced CD4/CD8 phenotypes, whereas a second wave of clones that expanded from day 15 to 37 leaned towards CD4+.

V gives up 5 bases and J gives up 2 bases, and the segment between their germline ends measures 6 bases. The CDR3 contains 12 residues, cysteine and phenylalanine counted. Of all the DNA, just the CDR3 is kept, 36 bases in frame from base 1. CDR1 and CDR2 were assigned from the germline V gene as SGHTA and FQGNSA. Concerning this clonotype: It has no known antigen specificity. The sample holds no much larger clone one base away, and base qualities are not on file.

The sequencer was an Illumina NovaSeq 6000. TCRalpha and TCRbeta cDNA libraries were built by 5'RACE with constant-segment primers, adding sample barcodes and unique molecular identifiers. RNA was extracted from every sample with Trizol reagent. Libraries were amplified in two PCR steps, with a second sample barcode and Illumina TruSeq adapters added in the second step. Sequencing of the libraries was done on an Illumina NovaSeq, producing 2 x 150 bp paired-end reads. Turning to the authors' computational methods: The reads were demultiplexed and collapsed into UMI-guided consensus sequences using migec v1.2.7. Using mixcr v2.1.11, the UMI consensuses were aligned to TRA and TRB V and J templates and assembled into clonotypes. Clonotypes were classified as expanded or contracted when called significant by both edgeR and NoisET, with noise models trained on biological replicates. For edgeR calls, the thresholds were a false discovery rate-adjusted p below 0.01 and a log2 fold-change of 1. As an exploratory analysis of dynamics, max-normalized trajectories of the 1000 most abundant clonotypes were examined with PCA combined with hierarchical clustering. Separately sequenced CD4+ and CD8+ repertoires were used to assign a CD4 or CD8 phenotype to each responding clone. TCRdb itself trimmed the public reads at Q25 with fastp, ran MiXCR and retained productive beta chains. Rows are combined by CDR3 protein, so each entry shows the most common genes and DNA. TCRdb's processing, not the study's, gives the V and J calls here. Within this sample are 100,000 to 150,000 distinct CDR3 sequences, with over 15% of them counted one time only. The ten largest clones add up to approximately 5.2% of the sample.

The V gene is TRBV7-2 and the J gene is TRBJ1-1; no D gene call is confident. This clonotype was obtained from a man between 18 and 29 years old who had mild COVID-19 (a few samples of this study predate the infection). The sample titles of this study are shuffled in the database, so cell type and time point are left out; the donor was told from shared clones. Sequences were obtained from PBMCs or a T cell subset sorted from them (not recorded which). The CDR3 sequence is CASSAANTEAFF. The nucleotides read TGTGCCAGCAGCGCAGCTAACACTGAAGCTTTCTTT.